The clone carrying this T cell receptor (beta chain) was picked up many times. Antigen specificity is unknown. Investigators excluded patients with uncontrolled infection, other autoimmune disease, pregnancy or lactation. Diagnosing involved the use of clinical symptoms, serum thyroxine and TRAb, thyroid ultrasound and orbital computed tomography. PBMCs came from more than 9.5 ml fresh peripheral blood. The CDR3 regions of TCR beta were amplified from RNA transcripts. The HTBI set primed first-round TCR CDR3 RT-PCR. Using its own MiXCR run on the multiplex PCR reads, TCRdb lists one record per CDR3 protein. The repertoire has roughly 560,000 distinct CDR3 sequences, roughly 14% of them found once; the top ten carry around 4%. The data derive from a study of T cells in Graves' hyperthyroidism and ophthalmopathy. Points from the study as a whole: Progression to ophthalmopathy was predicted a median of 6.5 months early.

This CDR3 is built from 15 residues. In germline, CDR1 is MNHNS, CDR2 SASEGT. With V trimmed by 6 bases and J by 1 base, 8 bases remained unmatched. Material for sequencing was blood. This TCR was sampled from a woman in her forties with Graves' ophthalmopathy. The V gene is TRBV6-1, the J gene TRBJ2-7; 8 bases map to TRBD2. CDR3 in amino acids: CASRLDSGTSYEQYF. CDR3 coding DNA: TGTGCCAGCAGACTGGATAGCGGGACGTCCTACGAGCAGTACTTC.